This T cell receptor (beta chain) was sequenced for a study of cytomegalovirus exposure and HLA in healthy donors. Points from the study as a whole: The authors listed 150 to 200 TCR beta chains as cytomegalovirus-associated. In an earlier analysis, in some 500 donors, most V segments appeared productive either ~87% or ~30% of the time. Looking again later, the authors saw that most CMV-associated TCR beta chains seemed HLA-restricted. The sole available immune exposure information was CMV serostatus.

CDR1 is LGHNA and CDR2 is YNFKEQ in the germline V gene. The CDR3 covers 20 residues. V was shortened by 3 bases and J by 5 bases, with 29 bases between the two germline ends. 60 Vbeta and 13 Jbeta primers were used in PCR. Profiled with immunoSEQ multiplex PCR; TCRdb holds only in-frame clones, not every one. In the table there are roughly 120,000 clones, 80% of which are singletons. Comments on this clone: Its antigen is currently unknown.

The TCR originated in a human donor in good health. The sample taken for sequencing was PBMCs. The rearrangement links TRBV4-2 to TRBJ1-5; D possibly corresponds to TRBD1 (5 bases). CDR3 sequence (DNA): TGTGCCAGCAGCCAGACCGTAGGGTTTGGGACTGGAGGAAGACATCAGCCCCAGCATTTT. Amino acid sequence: CASSQTVGFGTGGRHQPQHF.